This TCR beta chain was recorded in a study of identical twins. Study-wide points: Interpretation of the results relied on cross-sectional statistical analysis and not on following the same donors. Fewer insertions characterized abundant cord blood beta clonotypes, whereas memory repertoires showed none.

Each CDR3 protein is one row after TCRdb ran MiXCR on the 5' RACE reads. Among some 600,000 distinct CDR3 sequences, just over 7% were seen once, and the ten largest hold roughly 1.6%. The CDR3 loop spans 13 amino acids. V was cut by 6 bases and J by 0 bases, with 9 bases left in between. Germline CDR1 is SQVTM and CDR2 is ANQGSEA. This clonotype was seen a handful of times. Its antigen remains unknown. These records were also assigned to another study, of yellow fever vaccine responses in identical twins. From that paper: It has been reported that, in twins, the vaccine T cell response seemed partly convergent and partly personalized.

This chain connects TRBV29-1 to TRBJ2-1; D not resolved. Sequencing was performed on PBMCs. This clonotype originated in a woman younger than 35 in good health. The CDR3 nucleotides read TGCAGCGTGCAGCCCATCTCCTACAATGAGCAGTTCTTC. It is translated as CSVQPISYNEQFF.